This T cell receptor beta chain was captured by sequencing in a study of a mutant IDH1 vaccine in newly diagnosed glioma (dated by TCRdb to the early 2020s). The study in broad terms: Of the approximately 30 treated patients, approximately 60% were male and around 40% were female, and the mean age was roughly 40 years. Peripheral blood was drawn at six visits: V03 (baseline), V05, V07, V10, V12 and V13. For exploratory analyses, longitudinal TCRB deep sequencing was carried out in roughly 25 treated patients wherever samples were available. Before enrollment, patients had received standard therapy of radiotherapy alone, temozolomide alone, or radiochemotherapy with temozolomide; most received the combination. General study outcomes and caveats: PBMC samples for TCRB deep sequencing were selected based on availability. It was noted by the authors that analyses of patient blood samples could not be reproduced owing to sample limitations. Immune responses induced by the vaccine were seen in approximately 93% of patients across multiple MHC alleles. Pseudoprogression appeared unrelated to alterations in the top peripheral T cell clonotypes detected by TCRB sequencing.

Library construction relied on the immunoSEQ multiplex PCR assay. Rearranged TCR beta chain sequences were amplified with the hsTCRB Kit following the manufacturer's protocol. An Illumina MiSeq was used to sequence the TCRB libraries. Concerning the study's data processing: The proprietary platform of the kit vendor was used for demultiplexing, trimming and gene mapping. TCRdb provides this immuneACCESS table in a form limited to in-frame rearrangements. Some clones are lacking; in checked studies, under half of them reflect an unresolved V gene, and why the rest are absent is not known. D and trimming come from the DNA, and the V and J calls and clone size come from that table. The sample records about 23,000 clones, roughly nine tenths of which are singletons. Of the sample, around 10% is held by the ten largest clones. Of note for this clone: The specificity of this receptor is unknown. Within one base of it there is no much larger clone, and no base qualities were kept.

From the cysteine through the phenylalanine, the CDR3 covers 13 amino acids. Here the CDR3 DNA is all that survives: 39 bases in frame from base 1. The junction carries 8 bases between V and J, which are trimmed by 4 bases and 1 base respectively. For CDR1 and CDR2, the germline V gene (reference sequence) lists LNHDA and SQIVND. This specimen's time point label, per the study, means: baseline, week 1 (first vaccination visit). The label giving this sample's treatment or condition can be read as: pre-vaccination baseline after standard-of-care therapy. Newly diagnosed WHO grade 3 or 4 IDH1-mutant astrocytomas showing loss of nuclear ATRX were present in the donors. The samples were drawn from NOA16, a multicentre, single-arm, open-label phase I trial in Germany that tested a mutant IDH1 peptide vaccine in humans for the first time. Blood drawn at visit V03 was used as the baseline sample for immunogenicity testing. Genomic DNA for TCRB sequencing was extracted from EDTA blood using the DNeasy Blood and Tissue Kit.

The chain is encoded by TRBV19 joined to TRBJ2-7, with the identity of the D gene unclear. Specimen: PBMCs, collected from a glioma patient treated with radiotherapy, temozolomide or both. The TCR comes from a man younger than 45 with glioma. Here is the DNA: TGTGCCAGTAGTAAGATCGGGTCCTACGAGCAGTACTTC. Its coded protein is CASSKIGSYEQYF.